The T cell receptor beta chain described here comes from a study of cytomegalovirus exposure and HLA in healthy donors. 60 Vbeta and 13 Jbeta primers were used in PCR. Assay used: immunoSEQ multiplex PCR; TCRdb lists only in-frame clones, some missing. The table lists roughly 84,000 clones, approximately 80% of them singletons, with about 3.1% in the top ten. Likely unrecorded immune exposures existed in these nominally healthy donors. CDR1 and CDR2 from the germline V gene are LNHDA and SQIVND (reference sequence). This CDR3 has 17 amino acids. V was cut by 3 bases and J by 0 bases, with 18 bases left in between. Turning to this clone: What it binds is not known.

Points from the study as a whole: Some 150 TCR beta chains were listed as cytomegalovirus-associated.

V is TRBV19 and J is TRBJ2-7, with TRBD2 as a possible D gene (7 bases). The sample consisted of PBMCs. The TCR comes from a man aged 45 to 65 in good health and CMV-seronegative. CDR3 residues: CASSMRGPPTISYEQYF. In DNA form, the CDR3 reads TGTGCCAGTAGTATGCGGGGGCCTCCCACCATCTCCTACGAGCAGTACTTC.